A single T cell receptor (beta chain) is shown here with its context. This sample was included in a study of blood T cell repertoires in COVID-19. Study context: COVID-19 samples collected from the United States, Italy and Spain covered acute and convalescent phases. Sources were T cells, B-cell-depleted T cells, or PBMCs; the material itself was cDNA or gDNA.

Germline-derived CDR1 and CDR2 are DFQATT and SNEGSKA (reference sequence). V lost 3 bases and J lost 5, with 16 bases in between. This CDR3 spans 14 amino acids. How the authors handled the data: Scientists estimated how many nucleated cells there were by amplifying reference gene primers. TCRdb's table, derived via immunoSEQ multiplex PCR, lists solely in-frame clones and lacks some. D and trimming were read from the DNA, whereas the V and J calls and clone size are those reported in that table. Of some 51,000 clones listed, 85% to 90% are singletons. This sequence originates from a man aged 50 to 59 with active COVID-19. The J gene is TRBJ2-5, the V gene TRBV20-1, with D perhaps TRBD2 (6 bases). The sample consisted of peripheral blood. The CDR3 spells CSASGGTLLETQYF. Written as DNA, the CDR3 is TGCAGTGCTAGTGGCGGGACTTTATTGGAGACCCAGTACTTC.